This TCR beta chain was identified during a study of Ad26.COV2.S vaccination and SARS-CoV-2 variants (dated by TCRdb to the early 2020s). About the full investigation: Vaccine-arm donors were drawn from COV1001, a multicentre, randomized, double-blind, placebo-controlled phase I-IIa trial of Ad26.COV2.S in healthy adults. Trial participants were randomized into five groups of five: low-dose or high-dose Ad26.COV2.S given once or twice, or placebo on both occasions. Sequencing of the TCRbeta repertoire served to evaluate the specificity and breadth of SARS-CoV-2-reactive T cell receptors following Ad26.COV2.S vaccination. Ad26.COV2.S was administered intramuscularly at 5 x 10^10 or 1 x 10^11 viral particles, either as a single shot or as two shots given 56 days apart. The TCR-sequenced set comprised approximately 32 samples: around 20 Ad26.COV2.S vaccine recipients, 5 placebo recipients and 8 SARS-CoV-2 convalescent individuals. Investigators remained blinded to trial group allocation during experiments and outcome assessment.

Comment on this clone: Its antigen is currently not known. No base qualities exist here, and no much larger clone lies one base off it.

Broad study findings and their caveats: Higher spike-specific TCR breadth was observed in Ad26.COV2.S recipients than in placebo recipients (P = 0.0014). Vaccine and placebo recipients had similar non-spike TCR breadth, a finding consistent with the vaccine containing only spike. The study was not powered to compare responses between vaccine doses or regimens. After vaccination, substantial breadth of spike-specific CD8+ and CD4+ T cell responses was reported. It was noted by the authors that total T cell responses may have been underestimated by the TCR breadth and depth analyses.

The treatment or condition tag for this specimen amounts to: around 19 received Ad26.COV2.S at low or high dose, single or two shots; about 5 received placebo; per-sample allocation not given. Repertoires of vaccine and placebo recipients were sequenced from samples taken on day 63 after the first injection. In Cohort 1b, 25 to 30 adults aged 18-55 years were enrolled at a single site in Boston, USA, between 29 July and 7 August 2020. Ad26.COV2.S was a replication-incompetent adenovirus type 26 vector that expressed a prefusion-stabilized SARS-CoV-2 spike protein derived from the original Wuhan strain. The immunoSEQ Assay was the method used to sequence TCRbeta CDR3 regions. After extraction, genomic DNA underwent amplification by bias-controlled multiplex PCR, followed by high-throughput sequencing. The source study handled its data this way. To quantify the absolute abundance of every unique TCRbeta CDR3 region, sequences were collapsed and filtered. T cell fraction was estimated by normalizing TCRbeta template counts to usable DNA, with usable DNA measured through amplification of reference genes found in all nucleated cells. Repertoire TCRs were annotated as SARS-CoV-2-specific when V gene, CDR3 amino acid sequence and J gene were exactly matched to a known reactive TCR set. The reference SARS-CoV-2 TCR set came from MIRA and was filtered for enrichment in COVID-19-positive ImmuneCODE repertoires, removing public or cross-reactive TCRs. Using the MIRA antigens, annotated TCRs were further analysed by specific ORF or by position within an ORF. Depth was the summed frequency of annotated unique rearrangements, while breadth was defined as annotated unique rearrangements over total unique productive rearrangements. Two-sided Wilcoxon rank-sum tests were applied when comparing TCR breadth between groups. TCRdb holds this immuneACCESS table with in-frame rearrangements only. Some clones are missing; in checked studies, unresolved V genes explain under half, and the rest has no known cause. V and J calls and clone size are those listed in that table; D and trimming were worked out from the DNA. This sample has approximately 360,000 clones in its table, and 83% of those were observed once. The ten largest clones add up to around 7.4% of the sample.

The cysteine opens and the phenylalanine closes a CDR3 of 13 amino acids. Of the read, only the CDR3 DNA is kept; its 39 bases are in frame from base 1. Compared with germline, V lacks 1 base and J lacks 6 bases; bases without a gene match: 0. Reading the germline V gene gives CDR1 SGHTA and CDR2 FQGNSA. Recombination linked TRBV7-2 to TRBJ2-4, with 7 middle bases fitting TRBD1. The sample was peripheral blood, taken in a trial of Ad26.COV2.S vaccine versus placebo. This clonotype originated in a person aged 18-65 years who received the Ad26.COV2.S COVID-19 vaccine or a placebo. DNA sequence: TGTGCCAGCAGCTTAGGGACAGGAAACATTCAGTACTTC. Its protein is CASSLGTGNIQYF.